This is a list of T cell receptor beta chains from one sample in a study of cytomegalovirus exposure and HLA in healthy donors. Generated by immunoSEQ multiplex PCR, the TCRdb table keeps only in-frame clones and is missing some. The sample yields 80,000 to 100,000 clones, of which the top ten take up roughly 3.4%. The sample consisted of PBMCs. These receptors were taken from a woman aged 25 to 39 in good health and CMV-seronegative. CDR3s include the opening cysteine and the closing phenylalanine or tryptophan. A D gene is named only where the DNA matches it firmly.

d_gene,v_gene,len,CDR3aa
TRBD2,TRBV5-4,16,CASSLEWRGGEKTQYF
TRBD2,TRBV28,15,CASSFTSGSSYEQYF
.,TRBV15,15,CATSRGAGAGYGYTF
.,TRBV7-9,15,CASSLARGGYNEQFF
.,TRBV15,15,CATSTSGHWNTEAFF
.,TRBV7-3,15,CASSQKGEANEKLFF
TRBD2,TRBV7-7,15,CASSLAKGLAYEQFF
TRBD1,TRBV25-1,17,CASSEYVGTGDDYEQYF
.,TRBV7-9,14,CASSLSGFNTEAFF
TRBD2,TRBV4-2,18,CASSALAGGSPPTDTQYF
.,TRBV23-1,17,CASTLQAAMRVDTEAFF
.,TRBV5-1,14,CASSPSTGPYGYTF
.,TRBV27,11,CASSWRQEAFF
.,TRBV19,14,CASSIQGISTEAFF
TRBD1,TRBV5-1,17,CASSRLGTGISNEKLFF
TRBD2,TRBV28,12,CASSRSGASPFF
.,TRBV29-1,12,CSVKRSYNEQFF
.,TRBV6-6,14,CASSKIGVIDEQFF
.,TRBV7-9,14,CASSVHETSNEQFF
TRBD2,TRBV7-9,19,CASSLALASGRVIQETQYF
TRBD2,TRBV9,17,CASSGRLAGVVSNEQFF
TRBD1,TRBV18,13,CAGGQGVNYGYTF
TRBD2,TRBV5-1,15,CASSLETGGSYEQYF
TRBD1,TRBV7-2,17,CASSRGGRGRRDYGYTF
TRBD1,TRBV2,13,CASRTGGTGELFF
TRBD1,TRBV30,15,CACHRDRGLNTEAFF
TRBD2,TRBV9,15,CASSMTSGRADEQYF
.,TRBV2,14,CASSDMEFSYEQYF
TRBD1,TRBV2,13,CASQGEVNNEQFF
.,TRBV27,14,CASSFTGMNTEAFF
.,TRBV2,14,CASSEAGDNSPLHF
TRBD1,TRBV28,14,CASSFLGQTYGYTF
.,TRBV11-2,18,CASSSSRRTLQTNYGYTF
TRBD1,TRBV7-2,15,CASSPSRTGISEQYF
TRBD2,TRBV5-1,15,CASSLVAGGPETQYF
.,TRBV11-2,14,CASIYIAGTDTQYF
.,TRBV29-1,12,CSVRTGPEKLFF
TRBD1,TRBV5-4,14,CASSSSRGDYGYTF
TRBD2,TRBV11-2,16,CASSLDTGGSGDTQYF
.,TRBV19,16,CASSPVAWGQGNTIYF
.,TRBV9,14,CASSVDTGYNEQFF
TRBD2,TRBV9,15,CASSVAGGGNNEQFF
.,TRBV7-8,14,CASSFPRGGETQYF
TRBD1,TRBV19,17,CASSIDREGTENEKLFF
TRBD1,TRBV10-1,15,CASSPLGTGNSEQFF
.,TRBV4-1,17,CASSPRLGQGGSYEQYF
TRBD2,TRBV7-9,14,CASSLDSGNNEQFF
TRBD1,TRBV4-2,13,CASSDRVPYEQYF
.,TRBV9,14,CASSATRTNTEAFF
.,TRBV28,11,CASSLGETQYF
TRBD1,TRBV27,16,CASSFVGQSNTGELFF
TRBD1,TRBV7-9,15,CASRPQGAQGNTIYF
.,TRBV10-1,13,CASRPDRRSEQYF
TRBD1,TRBV19,16,CASSFLTGISNQPQHF
.,TRBV28,13,CASGDSGQETQYF
.,TRBV19,15,CASSPRRGWADTQYF
TRBD1,TRBV7-8,15,CASDETGGGNQPQHF
TRBD2,TRBV27,15,CASIQGRGASYEQYF